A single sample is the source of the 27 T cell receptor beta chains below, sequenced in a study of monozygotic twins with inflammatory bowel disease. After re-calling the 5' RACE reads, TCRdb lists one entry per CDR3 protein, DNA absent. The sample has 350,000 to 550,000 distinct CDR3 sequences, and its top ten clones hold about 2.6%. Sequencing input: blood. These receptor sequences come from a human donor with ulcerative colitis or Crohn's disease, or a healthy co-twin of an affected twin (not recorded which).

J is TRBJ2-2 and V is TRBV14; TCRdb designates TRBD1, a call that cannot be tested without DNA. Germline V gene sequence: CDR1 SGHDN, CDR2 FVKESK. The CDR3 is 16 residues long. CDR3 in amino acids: CASSQGPGANTGELFF.

The CDR3 reads CASTRGGEETQYF. The chain joins TRBV12-3 or TRBV12-4 to TRBJ2-5; there is no DNA to check the TCRdb D call of TRBD1. The CDR3 spans 13 residues.

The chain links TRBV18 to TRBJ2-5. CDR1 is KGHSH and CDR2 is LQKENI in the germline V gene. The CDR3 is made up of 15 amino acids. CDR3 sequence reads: CASSPGRGTEETQYF.

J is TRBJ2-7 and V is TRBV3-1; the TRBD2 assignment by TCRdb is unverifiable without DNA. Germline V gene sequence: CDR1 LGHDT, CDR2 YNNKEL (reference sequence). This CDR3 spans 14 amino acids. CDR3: CASSQRQLANEQYF.

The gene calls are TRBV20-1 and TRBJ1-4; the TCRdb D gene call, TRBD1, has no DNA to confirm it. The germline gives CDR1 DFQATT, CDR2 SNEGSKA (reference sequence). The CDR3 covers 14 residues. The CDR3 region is CSARGGTGNEKLFF.

The CDR3 loop is CAISESTSGSYEQYF. V is TRBV10-3 and J is TRBJ2-7; TCRdb lists TRBD2, though no DNA is available to test this call. CDR1 and CDR2 from the germline V gene are ENHRY and SYGVKD. The CDR3 extends over 15 amino acids.

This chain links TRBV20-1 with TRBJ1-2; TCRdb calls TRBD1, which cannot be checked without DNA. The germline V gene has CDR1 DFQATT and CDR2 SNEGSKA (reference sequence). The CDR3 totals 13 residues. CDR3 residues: CSAGWPGNYGYTF.

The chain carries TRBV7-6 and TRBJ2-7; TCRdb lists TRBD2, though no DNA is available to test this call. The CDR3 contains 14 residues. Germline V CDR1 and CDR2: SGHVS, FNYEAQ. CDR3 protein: CASSIASGGGEQYF.

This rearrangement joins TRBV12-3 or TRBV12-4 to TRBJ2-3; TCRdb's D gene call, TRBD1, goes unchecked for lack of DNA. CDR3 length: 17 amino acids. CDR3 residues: CASSLASGPPGADTQYF.

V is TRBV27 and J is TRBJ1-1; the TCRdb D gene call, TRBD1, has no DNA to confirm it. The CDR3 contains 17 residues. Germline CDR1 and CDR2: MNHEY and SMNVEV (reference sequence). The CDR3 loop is CASSSRDRGPSHTEAFF.

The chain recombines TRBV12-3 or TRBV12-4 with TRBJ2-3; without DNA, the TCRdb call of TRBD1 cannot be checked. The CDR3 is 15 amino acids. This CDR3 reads CASSLRQGGTDTQYF.

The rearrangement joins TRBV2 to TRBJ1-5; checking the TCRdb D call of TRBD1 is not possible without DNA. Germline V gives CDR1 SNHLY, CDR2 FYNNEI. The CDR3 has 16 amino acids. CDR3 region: CASSELGGPSNQPQHF.

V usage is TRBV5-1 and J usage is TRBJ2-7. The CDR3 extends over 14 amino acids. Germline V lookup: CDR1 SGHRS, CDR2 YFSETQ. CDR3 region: CASSLEPPDYEQYF.

CDR3 sequence: CAISSRQGANEQYF. The genes are TRBV10-3 and TRBJ2-7; TCRdb picks TRBD1, but there is no DNA to check that call. Germline CDR1 reads ENHRY; CDR2 reads SYGVKD. The CDR3 has 14 amino acids.

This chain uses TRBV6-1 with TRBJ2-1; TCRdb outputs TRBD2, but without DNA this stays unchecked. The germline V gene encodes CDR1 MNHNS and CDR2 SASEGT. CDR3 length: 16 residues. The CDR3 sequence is CASSRSPLAGGNEQFF.

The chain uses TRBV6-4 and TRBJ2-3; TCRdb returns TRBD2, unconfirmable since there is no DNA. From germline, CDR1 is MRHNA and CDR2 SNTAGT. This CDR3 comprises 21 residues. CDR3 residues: CASSHAPGAGGALASTDTQYF.

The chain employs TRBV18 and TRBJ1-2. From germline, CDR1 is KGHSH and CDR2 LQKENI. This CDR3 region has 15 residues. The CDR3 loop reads CASSPLAGDSIGYTF.

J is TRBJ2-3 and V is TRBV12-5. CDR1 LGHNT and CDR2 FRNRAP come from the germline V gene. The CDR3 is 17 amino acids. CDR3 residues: CASGLVNKRRNPDTQYF.

Here the CDR3 reads CASSGFQGGYGNQPQHF. The chain couples TRBV6-1 to TRBJ1-5; TCRdb returns TRBD1, unconfirmable since there is no DNA. Germline CDR1 reads MNHNS; CDR2 reads SASEGT. The CDR3 runs 17 residues.

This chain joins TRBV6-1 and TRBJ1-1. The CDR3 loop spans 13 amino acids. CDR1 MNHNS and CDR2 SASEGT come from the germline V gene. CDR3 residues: CASTPRRSTEAFF.

CDR3 region: CASSIRQDSEAFF. The chain uses TRBV19 and TRBJ1-1. The CDR3 has 13 residues. Per the germline V gene, CDR1 is LNHDA and CDR2 is SQIVND (reference sequence).

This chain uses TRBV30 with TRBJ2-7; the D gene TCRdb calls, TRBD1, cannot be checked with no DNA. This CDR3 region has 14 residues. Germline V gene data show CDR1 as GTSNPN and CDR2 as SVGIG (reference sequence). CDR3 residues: CACSIGGVSYEQYF.

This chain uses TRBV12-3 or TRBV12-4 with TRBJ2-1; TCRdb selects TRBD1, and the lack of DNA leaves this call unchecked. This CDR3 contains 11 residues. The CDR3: CASSLGTVKFF.

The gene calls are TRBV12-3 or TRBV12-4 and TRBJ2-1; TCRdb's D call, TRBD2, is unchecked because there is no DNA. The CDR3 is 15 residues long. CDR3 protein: CASSSLGLARNAQFF.

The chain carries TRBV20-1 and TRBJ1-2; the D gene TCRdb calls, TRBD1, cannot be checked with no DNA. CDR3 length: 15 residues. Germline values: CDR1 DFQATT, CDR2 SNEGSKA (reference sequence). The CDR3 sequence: CSANFRDRGRGGYTF.

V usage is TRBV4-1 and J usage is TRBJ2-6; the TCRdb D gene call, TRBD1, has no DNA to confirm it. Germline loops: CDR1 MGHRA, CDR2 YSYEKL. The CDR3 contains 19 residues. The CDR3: CASSPLTPGGTAGANVLTF.

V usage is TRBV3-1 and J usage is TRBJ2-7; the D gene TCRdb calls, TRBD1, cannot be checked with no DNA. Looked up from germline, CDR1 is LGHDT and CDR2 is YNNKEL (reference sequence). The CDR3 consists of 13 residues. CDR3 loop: CASSRQGAYEQYF.